This T cell receptor beta chain was found in a study of blood T cell repertoires in COVID-19. Data came from immunoSEQ multiplex PCR; TCRdb stores just in-frame clones and leaves some out. Here the sample spans about 380,000 clones, 85% being singletons. This CDR3 has 13 amino acids. V was clipped by 6 bases and J by 5 bases; unmatched bases: 4. V is TRBV12-3 or TRBV12-4 and J is TRBJ1-5; 7 nucleotides match TRBD1. Specimen: peripheral blood. The receptor was isolated from a woman under 30 with acute or convalescent COVID-19. CDR3 nucleotide sequence: TGTGCCAGCAGCAGGGGGGCATATCAGCCCCAGCATTTT. Translating it yields CASSRGAYQPQHF.